This T cell receptor (beta chain) was observed in a study of cytomegalovirus exposure and HLA in healthy donors (dated by TCRdb to about 2017). Turning to the overall study: An earlier analysis of 587 of the donors reported under 300 Gb of sequence data and 117 million unique TCR beta sequences obtained from roughly 180 million T cells. All discovery cohort repertoires had been generated using a single sequencing platform. Of the roughly 400 genotyped donors, roughly 76% were placed in the genetic ancestry cluster associated with self-reported Caucasian donors. The aim of the study was to test whether cataloging public T cell receptors could identify signatures of past pathogen exposure. Class I and class II HLA loci were covered by the typing at four-digit resolution. To study patterns of TCR occurrence, a later analysis re-analyzed previously published TCR beta repertoires from 600 to 750 donors and added high-resolution HLA genotyping. A later genetic analysis took genome-wide SNP genotypes for about three fifths of the 666 donors and used that subset as a discovery cohort. Donor age, sex, ethnicity and CMV serostatus were collected together with the repertoire data. Because of strong linkage in the cohort, roughly 5 DR-DQ haplotypes were treated as single units for association and clustering. The number of typed donors differed by locus: about 620-640 for A, B, C, DRB1 and DQB1; 522 for DQA1; around 610 for DPA1; and some 470 for DPB1. Roughly 300 gigabases of sequencing data and roughly 80 million unique TCR sequences made up an early release that covered about 640 HLA-typed donors. To decide whether each TCR beta V gene segment behaved as functional or pseudogenic, an earlier analysis of some 600 of the donors relied on high-throughput TCR beta sequencing. The T cell repertoires of 700 or so subjects were profiled by immunosequencing and related to cytomegalovirus serostatus. To predict cytomegalovirus infection status, the study combined high-throughput TCR immunosequencing, statistical association of individual TCRs with disease status, and machine learning. On average, roughly 240,000 unique TCR beta nucleotide sequences were sequenced per donor among roughly 430 genotyped donors of the cohort, with roughly 19% of those sequences being non-productive. In the later analysis, no new phenotypic data were used to find candidate immune exposures; instead, reliance was placed on TCR beta sequences and their occurrence across donors. Besides the first cohort of around 670 subjects, a separate validation cohort made up of roughly 120 different subjects was used.

The sample holds a few counts of this clone. Its antigen specificity is not known. Per-nucleotide qualities are absent, and no much larger clonotype sits a single base away. Library preparation employed the immunoSEQ multiplex PCR assay. For the multiplex PCR, a mixture combining 60 forward primers for TCR Vbeta segments and 13 reverse primers for TCR Jbeta segments was used. The CDR3 region of rearranged TCR beta genes was amplified from genomic DNA with a multiplex PCR assay. The Illumina HiSeq System was used to sequence the amplified TCR beta libraries as 87-base-pair reads. The original pipeline was this. A later analysis tallied some 79 million unique TCR beta chains across the 666 repertoires, and some 12 million of those chains were shared by two or more donors. Raw reads were error-corrected and collapsed into unique sequences with a nearest-neighbor algorithm that merged closely related sequences to remove PCR and sequencing errors. CDR3 sequences were aligned to IMGT reference sequences to assign V, D and J gene segments. Each retained sequence needed at least a six-nucleotide match to both a V gene segment and a J gene segment. Rearrangements were classified as productive when the CDR3 lacked stop codons and remained in frame with V and J, and all other rearrangements were classified as non-productive. CDR3 was defined by IMGT convention, running from the second conserved V-encoded cysteine to the conserved J-encoded phenylalanine. The earlier analysis of 587 of the donors excluded sequences that lacked an unambiguous match to a single V gene segment. In an earlier analysis of 450 to 750 of the donors, a V segment was called functional when productive rearrangements were above 56.7%, and segregating when the standard deviation between donors exceeded 5%. To diagnose cytomegalovirus status from the catalog of TCR beta chain sequences, a statistical classification framework was built. V and J gene assignment, in a later analysis, came from comparing TCR nucleotide sequences with IMGT/GENE-DB human TR gene sequences. The TCRdist pipeline was used in a later analysis to assign CDR3 sequences and most-parsimonious VDJ recombination scenarios. In a later analysis, each TCR beta chain was defined by its CDR3 amino acid sequence together with its V-gene family, and reads lacking a unique V-gene family were excluded. A later analysis removed 550 to 650 highly shared, low-generation-probability nucleotide sequences to deal with suspected cross-contamination and a sequencing artifact. In a later analysis, a clonal expansion index was calculated for each public chain from normalized within-repertoire ranks of inferred template counts. A later analysis computed generation probabilities with a VDJ recombination model fitted to out-of-frame rearrangements, and checked the results against IGoR. Hypergeometric tests were used in a later analysis to score TCR-TCR, TCR-HLA and TCR-CMV co-occurrence, with a repertoire-size bias correction applied to the TCR pairs. False discovery rates were estimated in a later analysis by permuting HLA or CMV assignments 20 times. In a later analysis, co-occurring TCRs were grouped using DBSCAN, with TCRdist sequence similarity added in when clustering inside HLA-allele-positive subsets. Co-occurrence clustering excluded repertoires with fewer than 30,000 or more than 120,000 public chains, plus five with anomalous nucleotide sharing. TCRdb provides this immuneACCESS table in a form limited to in-frame rearrangements. Some clones are lacking; in checked studies, under half of them reflect an unresolved V gene, and why the rest are absent is not known. V and J calls and clone size are those listed in that table; D and trimming were worked out from the DNA. Recorded for this sample are about 150,000 clones; 70% to 80% of them occurred a single time. The ten largest clones add up to around 4.1% of the sample.

The cohort was made up of 500 to 850 healthy bone marrow donors. Cohort members were all nominally healthy when sampled, although unrecorded immune exposures were likely present. The donor tested CMV seronegative, placing the donor among the 350 or so seronegative members of the cohort. A peripheral blood sample was collected from each donor, and TCR beta sequencing was performed on peripheral blood mononuclear cells. Genomic DNA was extracted from the blood cell samples with the Qiagen DNeasy Blood Extraction Kit. The germline V gene (reference sequence) supplies CDR1 LNHDA and CDR2 SQIVND. The CDR3 has 12 amino acids, counting the end cysteine and phenylalanine. Only CDR3 DNA remains: 36 bases, in frame from the first base. V is cut by 9 bases and J by 8 bases, and the space between the germline ends is 13 bases. The paper's findings and limits, for the study overall: In vitro tests confirmed that a few of the cytomegalovirus-associated TCR beta chains recognize cytomegalovirus antigens. A further reported finding was that TCR beta sequences accurately predicted the HLA-A and HLA-B alleles for most subjects in the first cohort. The study gave a list of some 150 TCR beta chains associated with cytomegalovirus. A later analysis reported that several top co-occurrence clusters appeared linked to parvovirus B19, influenza, CMV and Epstein-Barr virus. Only TCR beta chains were sequenced in this cohort, and the absence of alpha or paired-chain data limited detectable features. Compared with the approximately 670-donor mean, donors in an Asian-associated ancestry cluster had fewer N-insertions in productive TCRs, according to a later genetic analysis. Because HLA typing was unavailable for some donors at each locus, only the typed subset was used in association tests. According to a later analysis, most CMV-associated TCR beta chains appeared to be HLA-restricted, and the HLA associations seemed to be driven largely by CMV exposure. Compared with equally common non-associated chains, HLA-associated TCR beta chains in a later analysis were more clonally expanded and had lower generation probabilities. According to the authors, the approach could potentially be generalized to other disease states and immunological phenotypes. When HLA alleles, especially DR and DQ, strongly co-occurred, attributing TCR associations to individual alleles was difficult. The classifier was reported to diagnose cytomegalovirus status with high specificity and sensitivity in both the original and validation cohorts. In a later analysis, TCR association rates were found to vary across HLA loci, with the most associated TCRs seen for DRB1 alleles and the fewest for HLA-C alleles. Because counts were too low, fewer than 20 rarely observed V segments, including chromosome 9 orphons, were excluded from the earlier analysis of a few hundred of the donors. CMV serostatus was the only immune exposure information available for the cohort. While some public TCRs were present in many individuals, most TCR sequences turned up only very rarely across donors. Roughly uniform sequencing depth across donors was assumed in presence/absence analyses, although this assumption may not hold. The sequencing pipeline was judged likely to have produced a cluster of highly shared sequence variants as a technical artifact. In a later genetic analysis, a missense DCLRE1C variant was associated with V-gene and J-gene trimming of TCR beta chains, and the association was replicated in an independent cohort. The 87-base-pair reads could not distinguish some IMGT-functional V segments, including TRBV6-2 and TRBV6-3, so those segments were excluded. Broadly in line with IMGT annotations, most TCR beta V segments showed up in productive rearrangements about 87% or about 30% of the time in an earlier analysis of 587 of the donors. Specific HLA alleles were associated with 15,000 to 20,000 TCR beta sequences at a false discovery rate of 0.05 in a later analysis. Correlated functional status among segregating V segments might reflect linkage disequilibrium, but an unknown experimental factor could not be ruled out.

Input material: PBMCs. The receptor was isolated from a woman in her thirties or forties in good health and CMV-seronegative. This chain is built from TRBV19 and TRBJ1-4; the D segment could be TRBD1, given 6 matching bases. The DNA sequence is as follows: TGTGCCAGCCGGGAGGGGGAGGAAAAACTGTTTTTT. Translated, it reads CASREGEEKLFF.